This TCR beta chain is from a study of cytomegalovirus exposure and HLA in healthy donors. Study-wide points: Researchers had no immune exposure information except CMV serostatus available. Certain sequence variants were highly shared and formed a cluster, and this cluster was likely a sequencing artifact.

The CDR3 loop spans 15 amino acids. Germline CDR1 SGHDT, CDR2 YYEEEE. Losses at the gene ends were 5 bases for V and 3 bases for J; bases not matched to a gene: 6. The primer mix had 60 Vbeta and 13 Jbeta primers. TCRdb's table, derived via immunoSEQ multiplex PCR, lists solely in-frame clones and lacks some. In the table there are 130,000 to 150,000 clones, roughly 73% of which are singletons. About this clone: Antigen specificity is unknown.

This TCR derives from a human donor in good health. The chain links TRBV5-6 to TRBJ2-5; 11 nucleotides match TRBD2. The specimen was PBMCs. This chain's CDR3 is CASRKRLAGKETQYF. CDR3 coding DNA: TGTGCCAGCAGGAAAAGACTAGCGGGGAAAGAGACCCAGTACTTC.